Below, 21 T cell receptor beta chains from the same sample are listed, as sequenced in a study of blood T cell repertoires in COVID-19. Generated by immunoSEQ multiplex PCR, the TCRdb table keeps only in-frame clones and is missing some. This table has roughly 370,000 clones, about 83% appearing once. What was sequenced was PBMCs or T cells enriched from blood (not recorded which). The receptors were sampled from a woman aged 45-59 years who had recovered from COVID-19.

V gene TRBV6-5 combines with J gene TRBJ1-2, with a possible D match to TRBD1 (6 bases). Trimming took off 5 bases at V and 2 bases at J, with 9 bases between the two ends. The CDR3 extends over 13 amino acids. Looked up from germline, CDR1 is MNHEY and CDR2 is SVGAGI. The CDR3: CASSRGGNYGYTF. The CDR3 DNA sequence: TGTGCCAGCAGTAGGGGGGGAAACTATGGCTACACCTTC.

The CDR3 is CASGAGGGTDTQYF. The CDR3 DNA is TGTGCCAGCGGAGCGGGGGGGGGCACAGATACGCAGTATTTT. This chain joins TRBV2 and TRBJ2-3; 10 nucleotides align to TRBD2. Germline V gene lookup returns CDR1 SNHLY and CDR2 FYNNEI. The CDR3 consists of 14 residues. J lost 1 base, V lost 8 bases, and 3 bases had no gene match.

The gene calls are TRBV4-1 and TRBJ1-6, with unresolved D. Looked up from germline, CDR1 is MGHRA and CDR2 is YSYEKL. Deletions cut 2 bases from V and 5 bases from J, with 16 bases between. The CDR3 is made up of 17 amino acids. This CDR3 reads CASSQLVIQTNNSPLHF. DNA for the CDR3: TGCGCCAGCAGCCAACTGGTGATCCAGACTAATAATTCACCCCTCCACTTT.

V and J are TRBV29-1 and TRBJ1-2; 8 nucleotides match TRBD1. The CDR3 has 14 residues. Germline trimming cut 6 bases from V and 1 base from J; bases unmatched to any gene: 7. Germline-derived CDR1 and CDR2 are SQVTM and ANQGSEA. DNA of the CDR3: TGCAGCGTGGTGGGACAGGATGATAACTATGGCTACACCTTC. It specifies CSVVGQDDNYGYTF.

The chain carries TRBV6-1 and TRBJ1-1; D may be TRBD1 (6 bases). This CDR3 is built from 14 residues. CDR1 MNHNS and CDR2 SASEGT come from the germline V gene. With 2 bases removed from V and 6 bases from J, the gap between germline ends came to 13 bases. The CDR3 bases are TGTGCCAGCAGTGAACAACAGGGACAATCTGAAGCTTTCTTT. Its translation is CASSEQQGQSEAFF.

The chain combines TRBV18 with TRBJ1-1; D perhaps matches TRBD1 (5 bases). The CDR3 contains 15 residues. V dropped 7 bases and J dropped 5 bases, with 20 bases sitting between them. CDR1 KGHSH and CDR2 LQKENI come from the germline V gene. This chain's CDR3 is CASFTGVRGGTEAFF. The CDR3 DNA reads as TGTGCCAGCTTCACCGGGGTAAGGGGAGGAACTGAAGCTTTCTTT. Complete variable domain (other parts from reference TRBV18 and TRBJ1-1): NAGVMQNPRHLVRRRGQEARLRCSPMKGHSHVYWYRQLPEEGLKFMVYLQKENIIDESGMPKERFSAEFPKEGPSILRIQQVVRGDSAAYFCASFTGVRGGTEAFFGQGTRLTVV.

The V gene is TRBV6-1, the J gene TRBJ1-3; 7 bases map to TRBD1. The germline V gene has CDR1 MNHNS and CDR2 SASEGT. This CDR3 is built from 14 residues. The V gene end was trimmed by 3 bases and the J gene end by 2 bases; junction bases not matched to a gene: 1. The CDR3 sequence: CASSDGTAGNTIYF. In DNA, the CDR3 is TGTGCCAGCAGTGACGGGACAGCTGGAAACACCATATATTTT.

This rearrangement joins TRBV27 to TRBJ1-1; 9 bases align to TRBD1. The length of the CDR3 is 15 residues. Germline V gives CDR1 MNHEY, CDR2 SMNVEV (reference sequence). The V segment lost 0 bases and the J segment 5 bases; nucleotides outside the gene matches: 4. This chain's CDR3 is CASSLSTGGATEAFF. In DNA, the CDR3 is TGTGCCAGCAGTTTATCAACAGGGGGCGCGACTGAAGCTTTCTTT.

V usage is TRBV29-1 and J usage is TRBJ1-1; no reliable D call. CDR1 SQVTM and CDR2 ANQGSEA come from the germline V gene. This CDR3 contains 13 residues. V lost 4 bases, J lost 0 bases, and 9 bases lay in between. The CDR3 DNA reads TGCAGCGTTGTGGGTGACATGAACACTGAAGCTTTCTTT. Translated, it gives CSVVGDMNTEAFF.

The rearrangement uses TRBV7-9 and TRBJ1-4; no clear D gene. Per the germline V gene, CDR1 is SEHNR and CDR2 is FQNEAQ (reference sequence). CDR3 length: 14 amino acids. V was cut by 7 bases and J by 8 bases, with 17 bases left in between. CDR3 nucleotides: TGTGCCAGCACCCAAAGCCCTCTAGGCGAAAAACTGTTTTTT. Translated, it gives CASTQSPLGEKLFF.

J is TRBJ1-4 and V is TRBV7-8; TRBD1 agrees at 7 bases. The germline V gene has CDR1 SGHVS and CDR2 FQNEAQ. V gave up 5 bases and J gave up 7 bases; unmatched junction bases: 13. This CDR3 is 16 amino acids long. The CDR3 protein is CASSLNRDSGPEKLFF. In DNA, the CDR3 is TGTGCCAGCAGCCTAAACCGGGACAGCGGTCCTGAAAAACTGTTTTTT.

CDR3 loop: CASSPGQGGDYTF. In DNA, the CDR3 is TGTGCCAGCAGCCCTGGACAGGGAGGTGACTACACCTTC. The V call is TRBV3-1 (or the pseudogene TRBV3-2), the J call TRBJ1-2, with 8 bases lining up with TRBD1. Germline V gene sequence: CDR1 LGHDT, CDR2 YNNKEL (reference sequence). The CDR3 totals 13 residues. V dropped 4 bases and J dropped 10; count of bases not matched to a gene: 8.

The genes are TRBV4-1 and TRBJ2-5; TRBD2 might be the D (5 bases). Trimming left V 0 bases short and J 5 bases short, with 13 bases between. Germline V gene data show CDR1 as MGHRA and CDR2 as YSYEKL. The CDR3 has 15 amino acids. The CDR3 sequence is CASSQDGGFRETQYF. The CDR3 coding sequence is TGCGCCAGCAGCCAAGATGGCGGGTTTCGGGAGACCCAGTACTTC.

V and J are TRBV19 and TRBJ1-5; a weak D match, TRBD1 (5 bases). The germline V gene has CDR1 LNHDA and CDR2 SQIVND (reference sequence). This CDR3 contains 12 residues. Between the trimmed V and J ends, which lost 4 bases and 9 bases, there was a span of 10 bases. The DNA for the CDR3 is TGTGCCAGTAGTACCGGCGGGGGGCCCCAGCATTTT. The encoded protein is CASSTGGGPQHF.

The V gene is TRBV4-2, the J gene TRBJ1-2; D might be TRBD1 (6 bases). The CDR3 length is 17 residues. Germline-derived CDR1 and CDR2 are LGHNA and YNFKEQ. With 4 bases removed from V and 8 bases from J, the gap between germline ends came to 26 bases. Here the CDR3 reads CASSLEARDKGRGGYTF. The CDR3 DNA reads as TGTGCCAGCAGCCTGGAAGCCCGGGACAAGGGAAGGGGAGGCTACACCTTC.

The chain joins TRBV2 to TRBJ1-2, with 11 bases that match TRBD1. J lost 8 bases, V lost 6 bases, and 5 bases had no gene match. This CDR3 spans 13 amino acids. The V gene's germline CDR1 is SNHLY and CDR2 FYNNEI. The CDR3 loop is CASSGTGGRGYTF. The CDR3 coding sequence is TGTGCCAGCAGCGGGACAGGGGGACGAGGCTACACCTTC.

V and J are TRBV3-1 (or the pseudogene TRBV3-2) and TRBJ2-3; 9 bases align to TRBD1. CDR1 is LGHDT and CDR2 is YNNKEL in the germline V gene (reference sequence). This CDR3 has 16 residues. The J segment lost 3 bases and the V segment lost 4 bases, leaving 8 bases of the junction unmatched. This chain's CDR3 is CASSLSGTGRTDTQYF. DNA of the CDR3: TGTGCCAGCAGCCTCTCCGGGACAGGGAGGACAGATACGCAGTATTTT.

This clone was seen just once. CDR3 in DNA: TGCGCCAGCAGCCAAGTCACCAGTAATTCACCCCTCCACTTT. Translated, it gives CASSQVTSNSPLHF. V gene TRBV4-1 combines with J gene TRBJ1-6; D is uncertain. The CDR3 extends over 14 amino acids. V gave up 1 base and J gave up 6 bases, with 7 bases separating them. Germline CDR1 and CDR2: MGHRA and YSYEKL.

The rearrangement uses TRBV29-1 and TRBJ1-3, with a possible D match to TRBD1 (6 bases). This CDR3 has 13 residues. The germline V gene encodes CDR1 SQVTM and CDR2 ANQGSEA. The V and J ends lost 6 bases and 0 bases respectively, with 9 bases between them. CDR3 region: CSVQTGSGNTIYF. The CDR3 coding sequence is TGCAGCGTCCAGACAGGCTCTGGAAACACCATATATTTT.

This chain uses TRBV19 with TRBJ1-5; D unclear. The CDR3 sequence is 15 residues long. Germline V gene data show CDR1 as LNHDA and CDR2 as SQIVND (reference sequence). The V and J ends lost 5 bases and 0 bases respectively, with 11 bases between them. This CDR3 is CASSFTVYSNQPQHF. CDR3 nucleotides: TGTGCCAGTAGTTTCACAGTCTATAGCAATCAGCCCCAGCATTTT.

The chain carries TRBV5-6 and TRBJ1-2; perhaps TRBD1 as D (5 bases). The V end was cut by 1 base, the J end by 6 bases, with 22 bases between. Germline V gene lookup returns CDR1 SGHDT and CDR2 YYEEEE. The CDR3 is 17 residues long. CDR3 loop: CASSLNLVAGYFNGYTF. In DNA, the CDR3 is TGTGCCAGCAGCTTGAATCTAGTGGCAGGGTATTTTAATGGCTACACCTTC.